This T cell receptor (beta chain) was profiled in a study of T cells in Graves' hyperthyroidism and ophthalmopathy. Regions amplified from RNA transcripts were the TCR beta CDR3 regions. First-round RT-PCR of the TCR CDR3 relied on the HTBI primer set. TCRdb used MiXCR to reprocess the multiplex PCR reads, holding one entry per CDR3 protein. This table holds around 580,000 distinct CDR3 sequences, over 15% found once. The sequenced sample consisted of blood. This TCR was sampled from a woman younger than 35 with Graves' hyperthyroidism.

CDR3 DNA sequence: TGCGCCAGCAGCTCACGGGGGGGGTACAACTATGGCTACACCTTC. Its translation: CASSSRGGYNYGYTF. The chain couples TRBV5-1 to TRBJ1-2; D is perhaps TRBD1 (5 bases). CDR3 length: 15 amino acids. The germline CDR1 and CDR2 sequences are SGHRS and YFSETQ. Trimming cost V 3 bases and J 2 bases, with 14 bases left between them. Together with reference TRBV5-1 and TRBJ1-2, the CDR3 gives the full variable domain: KAGVTQTPRYLIKTRGQQVTLSCSPISGHRSVSWYQQTPGQGLQFLFEYFSETQRNKGNFPGRFSGRQFSNSRSEMNVSTLELGDSALYLCASSSRGGYNYGYTFGSGTRLTVV.